These 26 T cell receptor beta chains came from one sample sequenced in a study of T-cell reconstitution after alpha-beta-depleted transplantation in children. The TCRbeta library incorporated unique molecular identifiers. MiXCR was run by TCRdb on the PCR reads, yielding one entry per CDR3 protein. The sample lists around 500,000 distinct CDR3 sequences; 20% to 25% were seen once. Specimen: PBMCs, mostly from graft donor cells, collected 360 days after TCRalphabeta/CD19-depleted stem cell transplant. These receptors all come from a boy younger than two who had a stem cell transplant for acute myeloid leukemia, so the T cells may come from the graft donor.

This clonotype was recorded a few times. The chain carries TRBV5-5 and TRBJ2-7, with 11 nucleotides matching TRBD1. V shed 4 bases, J shed 2 bases, and the junction held 11 bases outside the gene matches. In germline, CDR1 is SGHKS, CDR2 YYEKEE (reference sequence). The CDR3 loop spans 17 amino acids. CDR3 DNA sequence: TGTGCCAGCAGCCAAAACATCGGGACAGGGGGAACCTACGAGCAGTACGTC. This encodes CASSQNIGTGGTYEQYV.

This clonotype was seen only a few times. The V gene is TRBV11-3, the J gene TRBJ1-1; 9 bases agree with TRBD1. There are 14 residues in the CDR3. V shed 1 base and J 9 bases; nucleotides not matched to a gene: 6. Germline CDR1 is SGHNT and CDR2 is YENEEA. The CDR3 nucleotides read TGTGCCAGCAGCTTAGGCGGGGACAGGGAGCAAGCTTTCTTT. As protein: CASSLGGDREQAFF.

The chain joins TRBV20-1 to TRBJ2-3; D ambiguous. CDR1 and CDR2 (germline): DFQATT, SNEGSKA (reference sequence). This CDR3 has 16 residues. Trimming shortened V by 1 base and J by 4 bases, and 18 bases separated the two germline ends. Here the CDR3 reads CSARGGRVSLSDTQYF. In DNA form, the CDR3 reads TGCAGTGCTAGAGGTGGTAGGGTTTCATTATCAGATACGCAGTATTTT.

This clonotype has ten or more counts. V usage is TRBV2 and J usage is TRBJ2-1; D assignment may be TRBD1 or TRBD2 (5 bases each). V was cut by 9 bases and J by 2 bases, with 14 bases left in between. CDR1 and CDR2 (germline): SNHLY, FYNNEI. This CDR3 contains 14 residues. The chain's CDR3 is CASSRDPTYNEQFF. As DNA, the CDR3 is TGTGCCAGTTCGAGGGACCCTACCTACAATGAGCAGTTCTTC.

The rearrangement joins TRBV6-1 to TRBJ1-5, with TRBD1 as a possible D gene (6 bases). Between the trimmed V and J ends, which lost 3 bases and 6 bases, there was a span of 9 bases. The CDR3 runs 13 residues. The germline V gene has CDR1 MNHNS and CDR2 SASEGT. This CDR3 is CASSEGAGQPQHF. The CDR3 DNA follows: TGTGCCAGCAGTGAGGGGGCAGGTCAGCCCCAGCATTTT.

This clonotype was observed a few times. The J gene is TRBJ2-1, the V gene TRBV10-3; 9 bases agree with TRBD2. CDR3 size: 21 residues. CDR1 and CDR2 from the germline V gene are ENHRY and SYGVKD. The trim removed 7 bases at V and 2 bases at J, leaving 24 bases unmatched. CDR3 DNA sequence: TGTGCCATCAAGGACAAGCGGGGGACTAGCAATATGACAATAACCTACAATGAGCAGTTCTTC. Translation gives CAIKDKRGTSNMTITYNEQFF.

This clonotype was counted a few times. This chain connects TRBV5-1 to TRBJ2-6; 8 bases fit TRBD1. Germline V CDR1 and CDR2: SGHRS, YFSETQ. V shed 1 base and J 2 bases; nucleotides not matched to a gene: 11. The CDR3 extends over 19 amino acids. The DNA for the CDR3 is TGCGCCAGCAGCTTGTTTATGCAGGGGGCAGGCACTGGGGCCAACGTCCTGACTTTC. This gives the protein CASSLFMQGAGTGANVLTF.

The rearrangement links TRBV12-5 to TRBJ2-7; 10 bases fit TRBD1. The germline gives CDR1 LGHNT, CDR2 FRNRAP. The CDR3 spans 14 residues. V shed 6 bases and J 5 bases; nucleotides not matched to a gene: 7. CDR3 nucleotides: TGTGCTAGTGGGTCGACCGACAGGGGGCACGAGCAGTACTTC. This translates into CASGSTDRGHEQYF.

This clonotype was observed at least ten times. The CDR3 loop reads CSVEVSIVGEAFF. CDR3 nucleotide sequence: TGCAGCGTTGAAGTATCCATCGTTGGTGAAGCTTTCTTT. The V and J genes are TRBV29-1 and TRBJ1-1; unclear D gene. The ends were cut back, 1 base at V and 7 bases at J, with 13 bases in the middle. Per germline, CDR1 SQVTM and CDR2 ANQGSEA. This CDR3 comprises 13 residues.

This sequence joins TRBV27 and TRBJ2-1; no definite D call. The CDR3 length is 12 residues. V shed 6 bases and J shed 7 bases, with 10 bases lying between them. The germline V gene has CDR1 MNHEY and CDR2 SMNVEV (reference sequence). This chain's CDR3 is CASRDLTNEQFF. In nucleotides, the CDR3 is TGTGCCAGCAGAGACTTAACTAATGAGCAGTTCTTC.

This sequence joins TRBV28 and TRBJ2-3; TRBD1 might be the D (6 bases). V was cut by 6 bases and J by 2 bases, with 15 bases left in between. Germline V gene data show CDR1 as MDHEN and CDR2 as SYDVKM. This CDR3 is 15 amino acids long. In DNA form, the CDR3 reads TGTGCCAGCAGCTCACCGGGACACCTCACAGATACGCAGTATTTT. It yields the protein CASSSPGHLTDTQYF.

This chain connects TRBV6-5 to TRBJ1-4; 10 bases line up with TRBD1. Germline lookup yields CDR1 MNHEY and CDR2 SVGAGI. V lost 0 bases, J lost 5 bases, and 3 bases stayed unmatched. CDR3 length: 16 residues. This chain's CDR3 is CASSYSTGQGNEKLFF. As DNA, the CDR3 is TGTGCCAGCAGTTACTCCACGGGACAGGGGAATGAAAAACTGTTTTTT.

The sample holds a few counts of this clonotype. J is TRBJ2-5 and V is TRBV12-3 or TRBV12-4; tentatively, D is TRBD1 (5 bases). The CDR3 totals 15 residues. Trimming shortened V by 3 bases and J by 5 bases, and 16 bases separated the two germline ends. The CDR3 bases are TGTGCCAGCAGTTTCCAGGGTGTAGACGCGGAGACCCAGTACTTC. Encoded protein: CASSFQGVDAETQYF.

The V gene is TRBV20-1, the J gene TRBJ1-1; D gene uncertain. With 6 bases removed from V and 1 base from J, the gap between germline ends came to 12 bases. There are 13 residues in the CDR3. CDR1 is DFQATT, CDR2 SNEGSKA, per germline (reference sequence). The DNA of the CDR3 is TGCAGTGCGCACGTTCCTGGGAACACTGAAGCTTTCTTT. Its translation is CSAHVPGNTEAFF.

At least ten counts were recorded for this clonotype. This chain joins TRBV27 and TRBJ1-2, with D hard to call. Deletions cut 4 bases from V and 8 bases from J, with 17 bases between. The CDR3 runs to 14 residues. The germline gives CDR1 MNHEY, CDR2 SMNVEV (reference sequence). In DNA form, the CDR3 reads TGTGCCAGCAGTTCCAGACCGGGCGTTGGGGGCTACACCTTC. Protein: CASSSRPGVGGYTF.

In this sample, this clonotype turned up many times. The chain has TRBV2 and TRBJ2-6; 9 bases map to TRBD1. In germline, CDR1 is SNHLY, CDR2 FYNNEI. The V segment lost 5 bases and the J segment 0 bases; nucleotides outside the gene matches: 5. The CDR3 totals 17 residues. The CDR3 spells CASSRDRAGSGANVLTF. CDR3 nucleotides: TGTGCCAGCAGTCGGGACAGGGCAGGCTCTGGGGCCAACGTCCTGACTTTC.

This chain joins TRBV27 and TRBJ2-3; tentative D call: TRBD2 (6 bases). This CDR3 comprises 14 residues. V was shortened by 5 bases and J by 1 base, with 10 bases between the two germline ends. Per germline, CDR1 MNHEY and CDR2 SMNVEV (reference sequence). The CDR3 region has the DNA TGTGCCAGCAGTGGAGGGCCCGGCACAGATACGCAGTATTTT. Amino acid sequence: CASSGGPGTDTQYF.

This clonotype appeared many times. The chain uses TRBV2 and TRBJ1-5, with unresolved D. Trimming took off 3 bases at V and 9 bases at J, with 9 bases between the two ends. Germline CDR1 and CDR2: SNHLY and FYNNEI. The CDR3 covers 12 residues. CDR3 amino acids: CASSEQYTPQHF. CDR3 nucleotide sequence: TGTGCCAGCAGTGAGCAGTACACGCCCCAGCATTTT.

This clonotype was seen repeatedly, ten times or more. The gene calls are TRBV12-3 or TRBV12-4 and TRBJ2-5; the D is unclear. V was pared by 6 bases and J by 3 bases, with 8 bases between. The CDR3 extends over 12 amino acids. Written as DNA, the CDR3 is TGTGCCAGCAGCCCTGGAAAAGAGACCCAGTACTTC. It is translated as CASSPGKETQYF.

The chain uses TRBV20-1 and TRBJ2-7; D is tentatively TRBD1 or TRBD2 (6 bases each). Looked up from germline, CDR1 is DFQATT and CDR2 is SNEGSKA (reference sequence). This CDR3 spans 14 amino acids. Trimming cost V 6 bases and J 5 bases, with 20 bases left between them. The CDR3 DNA reads as TGCAGTGCCTCTCCCCCTGGGGGGCTTAACGAGCAGTACTTC. Protein sequence: CSASPPGGLNEQYF.

The table lists this clonotype with many counts. The chain couples TRBV20-1 to TRBJ1-5; TRBD1 aligns across 7 bases. Per germline, CDR1 DFQATT and CDR2 SNEGSKA (reference sequence). The CDR3 spans 17 residues. V trimming: 3 bases; J trimming: 0 bases; junction bases outside the gene matches: 11. The CDR3 coding sequence is TGCAGTGCTAGGGAGGACAGGAGGTCTTATAGCAATCAGCCCCAGCATTTT. It encodes CSAREDRRSYSNQPQHF.

This clonotype was counted a few times. CDR3 bases: TGCGCCAGTTCCCCAGGGCCGGCCGGGGAGCTGTTTTTT. It yields the protein CASSPGPAGELFF. The chain combines TRBV5-1 with TRBJ2-2; D is possibly TRBD1 (5 bases). V was shortened by 8 bases and J by 6 bases, with 14 bases between the two germline ends. The CDR3 runs to 13 residues. Germline loops: CDR1 SGHRS, CDR2 YFSETQ.

V is TRBV20-1 and J is TRBJ2-4; 7 positions agree with TRBD1. V trimming: 3 bases; J trimming: 5 bases; junction bases outside the gene matches: 7. The CDR3 has 14 residues. CDR1 DFQATT and CDR2 SNEGSKA come from the germline V gene (reference sequence). Here the CDR3 reads CSASYPGQQNIQYF. DNA of the CDR3: TGCAGTGCTAGCTACCCGGGACAGCAAAACATTCAGTACTTC.

The chain employs TRBV6-5 and TRBJ2-7; D may be TRBD1 or TRBD2 (7 bases each). Trimming took 2 bases from V and 4 from J, leaving 12 bases between them. Germline V gene lookup returns CDR1 MNHEY and CDR2 SVGAGI. The CDR3 extends over 14 amino acids. The CDR3 DNA follows: TGTGCCAGCAGTTACCGACAGGGAGGGTACGAGCAGTACTTC. As protein: CASSYRQGGYEQYF.

In its sample, this clonotype was seen a few times. With a much larger clone just one base away, this may be a read error. The chain combines TRBV2 with TRBJ2-2, with D maybe TRBD2 (6 bases). Germline V gene lookup returns CDR1 SNHLY and CDR2 FYNNEI. The CDR3 spans 17 residues. CDR3 loop: CTSSLHQRAINTGELFF. The CDR3 DNA sequence: TGTACCAGCAGTTTGCACCAGCGGGCCATAAACACCGGGGAGCTGTTTTTT.

Many counts were recorded for this clonotype. The chain joins TRBV20-1 to TRBJ2-3, with D possibly TRBD2 on 5 matching bases. This CDR3 is 14 amino acids long. Trimming removed 1 base at V and 3 bases at J, with 11 bases between. Germline assignment: CDR1 DFQATT and CDR2 SNEGSKA (reference sequence). In DNA, the CDR3 is TGCAGTGCTAGAGTGCTAGCCTCGACAGATACGCAGTATTTT. Protein: CSARVLASTDTQYF.